This T cell receptor beta chain came from a study of shared T cell receptors in the human thymus (dated by TCRdb to the early 2020s). Context from the whole study: The study examined how the human thymus generates shared, self-reactive T-cell receptor alpha chains.

To prepare the library, the immunoSEQ multiplex PCR assay was applied. Not all clones reach the TCRdb copy of this immuneACCESS table, which keeps in-frame sequences only. Checked studies attribute under half of the gap to unresolved V genes and leave the rest unexplained. Across this sample there are about 660,000 clones, with 88% seen only once. The ten largest clones add up to 0.01% of the sample. V and J are trimmed by 0 bases and 0 bases, and the gene matches miss 4 bases of the junction. The CDR3 holds 17 amino acids from the cysteine to the phenylalanine. Just CDR3 DNA is preserved here, 51 bases in frame from base 1. The germline V gene sets CDR1 to LGHNA and CDR2 to YSLEER. This clone came up a few times. It lacks a known antigen. No much larger clone exists at a distance of one base, and base qualities are not known. These same data were also listed under a study on human thymus T cells. As the second study states: Donors were immunologically healthy infants undergoing open corrective cardiac surgery for congenital heart defects in Finland. The thymus tissue came from surgical resects taken out during corrective cardiac surgery. Both the thymic and the peripheral blood repertoires appeared to show biased V and J gene segment usage. Highly overlapping thymic TCR repertoires among unrelated individuals were reported in the related research. The study characterized TCR alpha and beta repertoires from about 8 infant thymus samples and a few related peripheral blood samples. The infant donors were about 6 to 244 days old, and the cohort included a handful of males and a couple of females. After being mechanically released from the tissue, thymocytes were kept at -70 degrees C in pellets of about 9-32 million cells. Genomic DNA was extracted from frozen cell pellets with a QIAsymphony instrument. Using the immunoSEQ multiplex PCR assay, the TCRB and TCRAD loci were amplified from a standardized quantity of quality-controlled genomic DNA. The V(D)J region was spanned by amplicons of a length sufficient to cover the CDR3 and to identify V and J genes. Through the commercial immunoSEQ service, the amplicons were sequenced on an Illumina platform. Primer bias and sequencing errors were corrected using previously described methods, and TCRAD and TCRB definitions followed the IMGT database. Repertoires were analysed with immunoSEQ Analyzer 3.0 and VDJTools, covering basic statistics, V/J segment usage, diversity estimates, rarefaction and pairwise overlap. Chao1, ChaoE, Efron-Thisted, Shannon and inverse Simpson indices were used to estimate diversity, which was also estimated on datasets down-sampled to the smallest sample. For repertoire overlap, CDR3 nucleotide sequence, V gene and J gene had to match strictly, and clustering was done by Jaccard-based multidimensional scaling. Thymus samples yielded on average about 810,000 unique TCRB clonotypes, compared with about 80,000 from blood samples.

This sequence originates from a boy in the first two years of life with a congenital heart defect. Donor details come from another sample of the same person, matched by shared clones. In this chain, TRBV4-3 is recombined with TRBJ2-2; 7 junctional bases match TRBD2. Material for sequencing was thymocytes. The DNA reads TGCGCCAGCAGCCAAGATGCGGGGGAGTCGAACACCGGGGAGCTGTTTTTT. It is translated as CASSQDAGESNTGELFF.